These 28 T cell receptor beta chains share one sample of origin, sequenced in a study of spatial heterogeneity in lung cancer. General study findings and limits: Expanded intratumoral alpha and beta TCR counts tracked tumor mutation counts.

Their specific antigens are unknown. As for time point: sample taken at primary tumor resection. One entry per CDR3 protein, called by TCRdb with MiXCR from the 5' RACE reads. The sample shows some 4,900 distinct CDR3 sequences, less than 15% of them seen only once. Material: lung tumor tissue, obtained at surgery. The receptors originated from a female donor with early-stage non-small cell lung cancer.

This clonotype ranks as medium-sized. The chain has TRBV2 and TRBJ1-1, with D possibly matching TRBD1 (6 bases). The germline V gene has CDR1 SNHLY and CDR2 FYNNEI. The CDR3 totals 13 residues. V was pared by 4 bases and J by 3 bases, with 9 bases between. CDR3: CASSGTEYTEAFF. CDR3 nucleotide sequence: TGTGCCAGCAGTGGGACAGAATACACTGAAGCTTTCTTT.

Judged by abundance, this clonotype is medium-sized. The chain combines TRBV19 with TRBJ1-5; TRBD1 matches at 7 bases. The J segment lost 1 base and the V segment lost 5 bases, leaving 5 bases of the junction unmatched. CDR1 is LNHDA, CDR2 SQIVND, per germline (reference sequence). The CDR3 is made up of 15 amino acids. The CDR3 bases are TGTGCCAGTAGTCAGGGACAGCTGAGCAATCAGCCCCAGCATTTT. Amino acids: CASSQGQLSNQPQHF.

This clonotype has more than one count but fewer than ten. CDR3 amino acids: CASREDGGGTEAFF. In nucleotides, the CDR3 is TGTGCCAGCCGAGAGGACGGGGGAGGGACTGAAGCTTTCTTT. The genes are TRBV6-5 and TRBJ1-1; possible D gene TRBD1, 5 bases. Germline assignment: CDR1 MNHEY and CDR2 SVGAGI. V was pared by 8 bases and J by 5 bases, with 18 bases between. The CDR3 loop spans 14 amino acids.

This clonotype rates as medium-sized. This CDR3 is CASSFVGGAGAGTDTQYF. CDR3 in DNA: TGTGCCAGCAGCTTCGTCGGCGGGGCTGGCGCGGGCACAGATACGCAGTATTTT. V and J are TRBV11-2 and TRBJ2-3; D is perhaps TRBD2 (6 bases). The CDR3 consists of 18 residues. The germline gives CDR1 SGHAT, CDR2 FQNNGV. V lost 3 bases and J 1 base, leaving 20 bases between the germline ends.

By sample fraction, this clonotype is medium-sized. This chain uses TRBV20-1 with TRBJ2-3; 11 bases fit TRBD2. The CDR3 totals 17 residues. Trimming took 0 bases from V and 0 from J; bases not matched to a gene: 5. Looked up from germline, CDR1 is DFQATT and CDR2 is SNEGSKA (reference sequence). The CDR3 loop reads CSARDPRLAGSTDTQYF. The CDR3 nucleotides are TGCAGTGCTAGAGATCCCCGACTAGCGGGGAGCACAGATACGCAGTATTTT.

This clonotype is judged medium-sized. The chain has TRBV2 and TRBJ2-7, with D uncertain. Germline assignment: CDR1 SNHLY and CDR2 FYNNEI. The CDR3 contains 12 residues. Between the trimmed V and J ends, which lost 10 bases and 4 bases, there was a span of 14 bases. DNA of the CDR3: TGTGCCATCGAGCCACTGAATTACGAGCAGTACTTC. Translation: CAIEPLNYEQYF.

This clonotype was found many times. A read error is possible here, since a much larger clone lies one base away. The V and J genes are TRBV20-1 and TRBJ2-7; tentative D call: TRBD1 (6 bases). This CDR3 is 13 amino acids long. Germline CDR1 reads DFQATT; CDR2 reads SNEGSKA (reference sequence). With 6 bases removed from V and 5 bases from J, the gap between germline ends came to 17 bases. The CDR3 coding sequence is TGCAGTGCAATTAGAGGGGGTCCCCACGAGCAGTACTTC. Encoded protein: CSAIRGGPHEQYF.

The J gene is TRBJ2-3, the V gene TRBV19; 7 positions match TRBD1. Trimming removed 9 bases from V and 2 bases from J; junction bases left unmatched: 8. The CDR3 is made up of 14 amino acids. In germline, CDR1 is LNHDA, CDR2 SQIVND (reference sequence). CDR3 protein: CASTQGTSTDTQYF. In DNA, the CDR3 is TGTGCCAGCACACAGGGGACCTCCACAGATACGCAGTATTTT.

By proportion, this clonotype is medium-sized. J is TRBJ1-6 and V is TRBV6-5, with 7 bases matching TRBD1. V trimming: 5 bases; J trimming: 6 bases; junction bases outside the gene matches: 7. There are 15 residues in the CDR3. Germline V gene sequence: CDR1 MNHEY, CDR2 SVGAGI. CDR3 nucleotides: TGTGCCAGCAGTGGCTGGACAGGTTCTAATTCACCCCTCCACTTT. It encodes CASSGWTGSNSPLHF.

Here the CDR3 DNA reads TGCAGTGCTTGGGACACGGGCACAGATACGCAGTATTTT. Amino acid sequence: CSAWDTGTDTQYF. V is TRBV20-1 and J is TRBJ2-3; D is perhaps TRBD1 (6 bases). The V gene's germline CDR1 is DFQATT and CDR2 SNEGSKA (reference sequence). The CDR3 is 13 amino acids. V was shortened by 5 bases and J by 1 base, with 10 bases between the two germline ends.

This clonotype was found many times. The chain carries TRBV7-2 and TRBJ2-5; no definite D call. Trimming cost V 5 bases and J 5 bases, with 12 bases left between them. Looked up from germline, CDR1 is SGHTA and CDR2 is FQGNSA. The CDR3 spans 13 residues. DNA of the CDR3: TGTGCCAGCAGCCAAGACCTAGGGGAGACCCAGTACTTC. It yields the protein CASSQDLGETQYF.

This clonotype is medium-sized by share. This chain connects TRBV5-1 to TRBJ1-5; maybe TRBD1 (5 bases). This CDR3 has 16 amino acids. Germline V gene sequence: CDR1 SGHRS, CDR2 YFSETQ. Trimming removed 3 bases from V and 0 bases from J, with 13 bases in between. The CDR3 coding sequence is TGCGCCAGCAGCTGCCGGAGGGGATATAGCAATCAGCCCCAGCATTTT. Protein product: CASSCRRGYSNQPQHF.

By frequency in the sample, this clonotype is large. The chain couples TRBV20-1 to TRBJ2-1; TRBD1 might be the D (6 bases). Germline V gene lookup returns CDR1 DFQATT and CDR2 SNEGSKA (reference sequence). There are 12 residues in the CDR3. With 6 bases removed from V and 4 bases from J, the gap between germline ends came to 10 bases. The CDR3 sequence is CSAGQLYNEQFF. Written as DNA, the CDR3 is TGCAGTGCAGGACAGCTTTACAATGAGCAGTTCTTC.

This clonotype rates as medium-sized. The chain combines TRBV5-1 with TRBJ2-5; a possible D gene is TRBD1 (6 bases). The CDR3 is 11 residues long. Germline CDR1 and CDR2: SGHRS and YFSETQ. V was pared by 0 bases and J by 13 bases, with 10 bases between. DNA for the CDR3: TGCGCCAGCAGCTTGGACAGGGTTTCGTACTTC. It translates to CASSLDRVSYF.

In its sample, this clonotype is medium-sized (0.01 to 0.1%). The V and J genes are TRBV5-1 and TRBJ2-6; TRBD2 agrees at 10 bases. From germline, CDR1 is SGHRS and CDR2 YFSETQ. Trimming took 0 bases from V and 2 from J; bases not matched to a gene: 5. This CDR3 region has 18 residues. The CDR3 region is CASSLGSLAGAGANVLTF. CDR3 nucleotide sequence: TGCGCCAGCAGCTTGGGGAGCCTAGCGGGGGCTGGGGCCAACGTCCTGACTTTC.

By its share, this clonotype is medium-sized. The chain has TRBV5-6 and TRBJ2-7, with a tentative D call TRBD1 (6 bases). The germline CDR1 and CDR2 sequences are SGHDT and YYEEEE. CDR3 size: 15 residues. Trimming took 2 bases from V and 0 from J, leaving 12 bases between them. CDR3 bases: TGTGCCAGCAGCTTCGGGACACTGAGCTCCTACGAGCAGTACTTC. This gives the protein CASSFGTLSSYEQYF. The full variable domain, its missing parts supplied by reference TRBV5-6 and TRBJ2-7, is DAGVTQSPTHLIKTRGQQVTLRCSPKSGHDTVSWYQQALGQGPQFIFQYYEEEERQRGNFPDRFSGHQFPNYSSELNVNALLLGDSALYLCASSFGTLSSYEQYFGPGTRLTVT.

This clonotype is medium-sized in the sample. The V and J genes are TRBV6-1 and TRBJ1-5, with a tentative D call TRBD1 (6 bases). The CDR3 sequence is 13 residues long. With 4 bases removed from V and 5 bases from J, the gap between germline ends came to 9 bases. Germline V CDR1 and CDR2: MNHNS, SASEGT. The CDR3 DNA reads TGTGCCAGCAGTGTAGGGGGGGATCAGCCCCAGCATTTT. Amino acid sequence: CASSVGGDQPQHF.

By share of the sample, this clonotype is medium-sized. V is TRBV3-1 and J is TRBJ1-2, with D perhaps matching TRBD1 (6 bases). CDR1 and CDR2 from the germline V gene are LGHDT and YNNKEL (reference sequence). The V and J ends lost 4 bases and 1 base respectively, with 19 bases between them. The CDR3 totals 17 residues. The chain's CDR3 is CASSRGQTRSFNYGYTF. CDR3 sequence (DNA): TGTGCCAGCAGCCGAGGACAGACAAGGAGCTTTAACTATGGCTACACCTTC.

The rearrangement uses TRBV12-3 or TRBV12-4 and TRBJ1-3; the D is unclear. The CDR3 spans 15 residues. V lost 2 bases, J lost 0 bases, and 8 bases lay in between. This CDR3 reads CASSLSGSSGNTIYF. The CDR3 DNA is TGTGCCAGCAGTTTATCGGGGTCCTCTGGAAACACCATATATTTT.

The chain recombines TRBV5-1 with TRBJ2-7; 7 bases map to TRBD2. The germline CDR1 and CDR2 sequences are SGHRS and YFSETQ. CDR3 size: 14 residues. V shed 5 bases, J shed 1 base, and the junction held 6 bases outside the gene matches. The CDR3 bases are TGCGCCAGCAGGCTAGCGGTAACGTCCTACGAGCAGTACTTC. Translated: CASRLAVTSYEQYF.

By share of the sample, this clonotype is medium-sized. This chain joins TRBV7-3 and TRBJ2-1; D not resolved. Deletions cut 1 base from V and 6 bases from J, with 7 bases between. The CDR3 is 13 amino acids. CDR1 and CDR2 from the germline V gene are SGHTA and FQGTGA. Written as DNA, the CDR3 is TGTGCCAGCAGCTTAAACGCGGTCAATGAGCAGTTCTTC. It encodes CASSLNAVNEQFF.

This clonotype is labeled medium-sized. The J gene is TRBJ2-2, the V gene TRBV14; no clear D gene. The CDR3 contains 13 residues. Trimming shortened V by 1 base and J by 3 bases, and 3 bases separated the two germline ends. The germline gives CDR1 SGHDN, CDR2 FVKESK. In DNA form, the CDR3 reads TGTGCCAGCAGCCAAGTCTACACCGGGGAGCTGTTTTTT. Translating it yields CASSQVYTGELFF.

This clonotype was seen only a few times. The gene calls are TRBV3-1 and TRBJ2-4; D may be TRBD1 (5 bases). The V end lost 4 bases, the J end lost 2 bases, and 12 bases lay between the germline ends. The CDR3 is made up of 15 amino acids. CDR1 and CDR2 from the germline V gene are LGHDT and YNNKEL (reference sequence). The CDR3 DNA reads TGTGCCAGCAGCCCACGACAGTTAACCAAAAACATTCAGTACTTC. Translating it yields CASSPRQLTKNIQYF. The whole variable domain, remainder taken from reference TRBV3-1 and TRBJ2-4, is DTAVSQTPKYLVTQMGNDKSIKCEQNLGHDTMYWYKQDSKKFLKIMFSYNNKELIINETVPNRFSPKSPDKAHLNLHINSLELGDSAVYFCASSPRQLTKNIQYFGAGTRLSVL.

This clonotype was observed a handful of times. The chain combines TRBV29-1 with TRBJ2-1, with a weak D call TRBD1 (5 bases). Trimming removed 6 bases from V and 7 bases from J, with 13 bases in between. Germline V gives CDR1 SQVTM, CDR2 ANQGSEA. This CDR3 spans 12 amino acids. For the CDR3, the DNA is TGCAGCGTCCGTGTTGGGGCAAATGAGCAGTTCTTC. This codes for CSVRVGANEQFF.

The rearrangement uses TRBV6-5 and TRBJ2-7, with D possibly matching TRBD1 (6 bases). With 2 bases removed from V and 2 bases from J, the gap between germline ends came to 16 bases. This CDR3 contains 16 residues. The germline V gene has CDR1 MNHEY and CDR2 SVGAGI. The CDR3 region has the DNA TGTGCCAGCAGTTACGGGCGCCCCGACAGGACCTACGAGCAGTACTTC. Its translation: CASSYGRPDRTYEQYF.

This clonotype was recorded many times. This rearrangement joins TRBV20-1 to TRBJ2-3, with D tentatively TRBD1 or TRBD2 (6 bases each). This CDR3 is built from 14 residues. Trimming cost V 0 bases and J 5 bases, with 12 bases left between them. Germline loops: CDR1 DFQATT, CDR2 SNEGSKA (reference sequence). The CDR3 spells CSARERRGQDTQYF. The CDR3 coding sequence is TGCAGTGCTAGAGAAAGACGGGGGCAAGATACGCAGTATTTT.

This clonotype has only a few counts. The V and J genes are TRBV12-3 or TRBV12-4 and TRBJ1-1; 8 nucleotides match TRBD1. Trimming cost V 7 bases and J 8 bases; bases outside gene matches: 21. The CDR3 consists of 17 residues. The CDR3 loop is CASTLGQGARNLGEAFF. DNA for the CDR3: TGTGCCAGCACGTTGGGCCAGGGGGCGCGGAATTTGGGAGAAGCTTTCTTT.

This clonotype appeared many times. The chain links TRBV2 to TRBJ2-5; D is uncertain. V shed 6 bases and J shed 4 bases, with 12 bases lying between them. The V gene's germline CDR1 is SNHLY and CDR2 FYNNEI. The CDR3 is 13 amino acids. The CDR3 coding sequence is TGTGCCAGCAGAGATCGGGTCGGAGAGACCCAGTACTTC. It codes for CASRDRVGETQYF.